These 4 T cell receptor beta chains came from one sample sequenced in a study of cytomegalovirus exposure and HLA in healthy donors (dated by TCRdb to the late 2010s). The protocol used for the library was the immunoSEQ multiplex PCR assay. A mixture of 60 forward primers for TCR Vbeta segments and 13 reverse primers for TCR Jbeta segments was used in the multiplex PCR. The immuneACCESS repertoire file appears here via TCRdb, limited to in-frame rearrangements. These files lack a portion of the clones; in checked studies, under half of the deficit traces to unresolved V genes, and the cause of the others is not known. The sample table shows approximately 150,000 clones, and about 75% are seen once. 7% to 8.5% of the sample is in the top ten clones. Input material: PBMCs. Receptors originate from a male donor in good health and CMV-seropositive.

This chain joins TRBV5-1 and TRBJ1-4; TRBD1 might be the D (6 bases). With 0 bases removed from V and 1 base from J, the gap between germline ends came to 13 bases. The germline V gene encodes CDR1 SGHRS and CDR2 YFSETQ. The CDR3 loop spans 17 amino acids. The CDR3 nucleotides are TGCGCCAGCAGCTTGGGTGATAGGGGGAGAACTAATGAAAAACTGTTTTTT. It is translated as CASSLGDRGRTNEKLFF.

This chain connects TRBV5-1 to TRBJ2-1; TRBD2 is a possible D gene (7 bases). The germline V gene has CDR1 SGHRS and CDR2 YFSETQ. Trimming took 5 bases from V and 10 from J, leaving 10 bases between them. The CDR3 totals 11 residues. As DNA, the CDR3 is TGCGCCAGCAGGGAGGGGGGGGAGCAGTTCTTC. Protein product: CASREGGEQFF.

The CDR3 is CASSLAGGSQETQYF. The CDR3 DNA reads TGTGCCAGCAGCCTAGCGGGGGGGAGCCAAGAGACCCAGTACTTC. The gene calls are TRBV11-3 and TRBJ2-5; 12 nucleotides line up with TRBD2. After removal of 5 bases from V and 1 base from J, the junction contained 2 bases not matched to a gene. CDR1 is SGHNT, CDR2 YENEEA, per germline. The CDR3 consists of 15 residues.

V and J are TRBV9 and TRBJ1-2, with 7 bases that match TRBD1. The CDR3 length is 15 residues. Per germline, CDR1 SGDLS and CDR2 YYNGEE. V trimming: 3 bases; J trimming: 2 bases; junction bases outside the gene matches: 7. The CDR3 region is CASSEPSTGNYGYTF. The CDR3 DNA follows: TGTGCCAGCAGCGAGCCGTCGACAGGGAACTATGGCTACACCTTC.